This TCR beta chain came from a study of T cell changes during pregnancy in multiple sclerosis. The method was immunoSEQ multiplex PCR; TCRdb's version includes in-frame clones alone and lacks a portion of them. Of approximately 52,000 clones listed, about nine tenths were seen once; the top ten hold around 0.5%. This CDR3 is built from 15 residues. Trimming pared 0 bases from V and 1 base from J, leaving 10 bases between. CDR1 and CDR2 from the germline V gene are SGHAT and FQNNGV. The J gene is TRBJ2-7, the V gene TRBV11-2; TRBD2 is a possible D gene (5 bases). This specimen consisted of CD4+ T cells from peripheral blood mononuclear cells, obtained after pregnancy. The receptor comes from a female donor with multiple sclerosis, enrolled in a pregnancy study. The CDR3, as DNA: TGTGCCAGCAGCTTAGACCTCGGGGATTCCTACGAGCAGTACTTC. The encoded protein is CASSLDLGDSYEQYF.